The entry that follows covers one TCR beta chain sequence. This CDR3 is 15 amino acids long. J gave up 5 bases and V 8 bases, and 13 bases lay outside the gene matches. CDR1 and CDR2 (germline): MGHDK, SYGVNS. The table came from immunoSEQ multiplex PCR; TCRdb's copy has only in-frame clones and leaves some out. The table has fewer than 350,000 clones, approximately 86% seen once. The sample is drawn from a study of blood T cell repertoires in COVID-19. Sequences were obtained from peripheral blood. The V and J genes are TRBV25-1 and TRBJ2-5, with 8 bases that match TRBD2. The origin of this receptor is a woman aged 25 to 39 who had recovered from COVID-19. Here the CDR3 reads CASLNTGTSGETQYF. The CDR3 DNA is TGTGCCAGCCTAAACACCGGGACTAGTGGGGAGACCCAGTACTTC. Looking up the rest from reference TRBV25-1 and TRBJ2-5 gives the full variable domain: EADIYQTPRYLVIGTGKKITLECSQTMGHDKMYWYQQDPGMELHLIHYSYGVNSTEKGDLSSESTVSRIRTEHFPLTLESARPSHTSQYLCASLNTGTSGETQYFGPGTRLLVL.